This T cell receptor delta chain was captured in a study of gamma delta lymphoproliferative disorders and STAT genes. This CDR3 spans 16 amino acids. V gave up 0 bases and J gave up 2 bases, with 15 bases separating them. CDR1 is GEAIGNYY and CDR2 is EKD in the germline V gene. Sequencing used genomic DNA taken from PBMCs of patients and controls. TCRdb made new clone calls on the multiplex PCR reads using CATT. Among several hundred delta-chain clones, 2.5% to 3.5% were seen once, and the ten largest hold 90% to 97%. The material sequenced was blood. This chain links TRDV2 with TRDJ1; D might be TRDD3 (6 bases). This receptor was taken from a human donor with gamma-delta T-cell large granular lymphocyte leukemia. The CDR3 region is CACDTVGARGTDKLIF. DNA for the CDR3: TGTGCCTGTGACACCGTGGGGGCCCGGGGAACCGATAAACTCATCTTT.